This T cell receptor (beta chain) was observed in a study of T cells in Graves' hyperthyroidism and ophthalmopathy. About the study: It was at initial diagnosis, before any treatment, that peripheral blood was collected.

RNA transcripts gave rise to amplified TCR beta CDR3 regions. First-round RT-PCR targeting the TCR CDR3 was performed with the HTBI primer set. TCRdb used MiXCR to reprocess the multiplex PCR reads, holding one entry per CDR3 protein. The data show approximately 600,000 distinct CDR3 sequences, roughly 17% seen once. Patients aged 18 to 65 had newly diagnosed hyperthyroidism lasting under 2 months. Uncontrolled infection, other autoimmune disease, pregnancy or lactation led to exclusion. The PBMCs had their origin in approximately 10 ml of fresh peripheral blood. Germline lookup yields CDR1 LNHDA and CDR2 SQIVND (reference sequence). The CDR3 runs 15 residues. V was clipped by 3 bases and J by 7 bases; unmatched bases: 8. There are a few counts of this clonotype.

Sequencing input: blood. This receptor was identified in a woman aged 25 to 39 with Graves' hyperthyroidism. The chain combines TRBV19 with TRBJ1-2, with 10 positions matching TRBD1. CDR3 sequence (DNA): TGTGCCAGTAGTATCTCGACAGGGGGCGGCGGTGGCTACACCTTC. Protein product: CASSISTGGGGGYTF.